The rows below give T cell receptor beta chains drawn from one sample of a study of blood T cell repertoires in COVID-19. Data came from immunoSEQ multiplex PCR; TCRdb stores just in-frame clones and leaves some out. Of around 400,000 clones listed, roughly 86% were seen once; the top ten hold about 2.5%. The sequenced material came from peripheral blood. These receptors originate from an older woman with COVID-19, enrolled during active disease. The CDR3 runs from the conserved cysteine through the conserved F or W. The order of the fields is J gene, V gene, clone size, D gene, CDR3 protein, CDR3 DNA. A D gene is named only where the DNA matches it firmly. Clone size is stated in some rows and not others, as once, few, many or a class when expanded.

TRBJ1-2,TRBV9,.,TRBD1,CASSGAGGQGHYGYTF,TGTGCCAGCAGCGGGGCGGGGGGACAGGGGCACTATGGCTACACCTTC
TRBJ2-1,TRBV21-1,.,.,CATVGQGCSGQINEQFF,TGTGCCACCGTGGGACAGGGGTGTAGCGGTCAAATCAATGAGCAGTTCTTC
TRBJ1-1,TRBV30,.,.,CAWSWGDTEAFF,TGTGCCTGGAGTTGGGGAGACACTGAAGCTTTCTTT
TRBJ2-3,TRBV5-5,.,.,CASSLVQGTDTQYF,TGTGCCAGCAGCTTGGTGCAGGGTACAGATACGCAGTATTTT
TRBJ1-1,TRBV15,once,.,CATSSPPSAGEAFF,TGTGCCACCAGCAGTCCACCATCGGCGGGTGAAGCTTTCTTT
TRBJ2-1,TRBV5-1,.,.,CASSLYNRANEQFF,TGCGCCAGCAGCCTATACAACAGGGCCAATGAGCAGTTCTTC
TRBJ1-2,TRBV11-1,.,TRBD1,CASSRTGTKNYGYTF,TGTGCCAGCAGCCGGACAGGGACCAAGAACTATGGCTACACCTTC
TRBJ1-2,TRBV9,once,TRBD1,CASSGPTPSRGAGYTF,TGTGCCAGCAGCGGACCAACACCCTCCAGGGGGGCGGGCTACACCTTC
TRBJ2-3,TRBV4-1,.,.,CASSLTKGGGQTDTQYF,TGCGCCAGCAGCCTCACGAAAGGGGGGGGGCAGACAGATACGCAGTATTTT
TRBJ1-5,TRBV27,.,.,CASSLSGSRNQPQHF,TGTGCCAGCAGTTTGAGCGGGTCCCGGAATCAGCCCCAGCATTTT
TRBJ2-5,TRBV28,.,.,CASSFMGSETQYF,TGTGCCAGCAGTTTTATGGGGAGTGAGACCCAGTACTTC
TRBJ1-4,TRBV5-1,.,TRBD1,CASSFSGTAFEKLFF,TGCGCCAGCAGCTTCTCCGGGACAGCATTCGAAAAACTGTTTTTT
TRBJ2-3,TRBV7-3,.,TRBD2,CASSPLAGGLQDTQYF,TGTGCCAGCAGCCCGTTAGCGGGGGGGCTTCAAGATACGCAGTATTTT
TRBJ2-1,TRBV27,.,.,CASSRRTGGNEQFF,TGTGCCAGCTCCAGACGCACAGGAGGGAATGAGCAGTTCTTC
TRBJ1-1,TRBV9,.,.,CASSVGQANTEAFF,TGTGCCAGCAGCGTAGGGCAGGCGAACACTGAAGCTTTCTTT
TRBJ2-7,TRBV20-1,.,TRBD2,CSASSGTPYEQYF,TGCAGTGCTAGTAGCGGGACCCCCTACGAGCAGTACTTC
TRBJ2-2,TRBV7-9,.,TRBD1,CARGGQGALGSGELFF,TGTGCCAGGGGCGGACAGGGGGCACTCGGATCCGGGGAGCTGTTTTTT
TRBJ2-7,TRBV25-1,.,.,CASSPQGLEQYF,TGTGCCAGCAGTCCCCAGGGGCTCGAGCAGTACTTC
TRBJ2-1,TRBV6-6,.,.,CASTLAGNWYNEQFF,TGTGCCAGCACCCTGGCAGGGAATTGGTACAATGAGCAGTTCTTC
TRBJ2-3,TRBV7-2,.,TRBD1,CASSLGGQGPTDTQYF,TGTGCCAGCAGCTTAGGGGGACAGGGTCCCACAGATACGCAGTATTTT
TRBJ2-7,TRBV7-2,.,.,CASSTAGQSSYEQYF,TGTGCCAGCAGCACGGCTGGACAGAGCTCCTACGAGCAGTACTTC
TRBJ1-3,TRBV3-1/TRBV3-2,few,TRBD1,CASSHLTGRGNTIYF,TGTGCCAGCAGCCACCTGACAGGGCGTGGAAACACCATATATTTT
TRBJ2-7,TRBV19,.,TRBD1,CASSSDRVYEQYF,TGTGCCAGTAGTAGCGACAGGGTCTACGAGCAGTACTTC
TRBJ1-4,TRBV21-1,.,.,CASSTRTATNEKLFF,TGTGCCAGCAGCACTAGGACAGCAACTAATGAAAAACTGTTTTTT
TRBJ1-2,TRBV7-9,.,TRBD1,CASSLDRGGNYGYTF,TGTGCCAGCAGCTTGGACAGGGGAGGAAACTATGGCTACACCTTC
TRBJ2-1,TRBV5-4,once,.,CASSSGVSSYNEQFF,TGTGCCAGCAGCTCTGGAGTGAGCTCCTACAATGAGCAGTTCTTC
TRBJ1-4,TRBV19,once,.,CASSLRFPGLVRLGLFF,TGTGCCAGTAGTCTCAGATTTCCGGGGTTGGTTCGGTTGGGACTGTTTTTT
TRBJ1-1,TRBV29-1,few,.,CSVAPNRVDTEAFF,TGCAGCGTTGCCCCTAACAGGGTGGACACTGAAGCTTTCTTT
TRBJ2-3,TRBV6-5,.,.,CASSYSGGTTDTQYF,TGTGCCAGCAGTTACTCAGGGGGAACCACAGATACGCAGTATTTT
TRBJ1-1,TRBV19,once,.,CASKPGHRMSTEAFF,TGTGCCAGTAAACCGGGACACCGGATGAGCACTGAAGCTTTCTTT
TRBJ2-7,TRBV19,.,TRBD1,CASSPGQGANYEQYF,TGTGCCAGTAGCCCGGGACAGGGGGCGAACTACGAGCAGTACTTC
TRBJ1-1,TRBV3-1/TRBV3-2,.,.,CASSQASRVTEAFF,TGTGCCAGCAGCCAAGCGAGCAGGGTAACTGAAGCTTTCTTT
TRBJ2-7,TRBV7-6,.,TRBD1,CASSFRTGAGEQYF,TGTGCCAGCAGCTTTCGGACAGGGGCGGGGGAGCAGTACTTC
TRBJ2-5,TRBV5-1,.,TRBD2,CASSFGTSGRQETQYF,TGCGCCAGCAGCTTTGGGACTAGCGGGCGCCAAGAGACCCAGTACTTC
TRBJ1-6,TRBV5-6,.,.,CASNRGLNSPLHF,TGTGCCAGCAACCGAGGGTTGAATTCACCCCTCCACTTT
TRBJ2-1,TRBV18,.,TRBD2,CASSGTSGGTSYNEQFF,TGTGCCAGCTCTGGGACTAGCGGGGGGACCTCCTACAATGAGCAGTTCTTC
TRBJ1-5,TRBV3-1/TRBV3-2,.,TRBD1,CASSQGDRGFLQPQHF,TGTGCCAGCAGCCAAGGGGACAGGGGTTTTTTGCAGCCCCAGCATTTT
TRBJ2-5,TRBV7-2,.,.,CASSPWGTIQETQYF,TGTGCCAGCAGTCCCTGGGGGACAATCCAAGAGACCCAGTACTTC
TRBJ1-1,TRBV5-1,.,TRBD1,CASRARQGNTEAFF,TGCGCCAGCAGGGCGAGACAGGGCAACACTGAAGCTTTCTTT
TRBJ1-1,TRBV5-5,.,.,CASSWGAGNTEAFF,TGTGCCAGCAGCTGGGGTGCGGGGAACACTGAAGCTTTCTTT
TRBJ1-2,TRBV3-1/TRBV3-2,.,.,CASSLLGGAGYTF,TGTGCCAGCAGCCTCCTCGGAGGGGCTGGCTACACCTTC
TRBJ1-2,TRBV24-1,.,.,CATSRGAQTYGYTF,TGTGCCACCAGCCGGGGGGCACAGACTTATGGCTACACCTTC
TRBJ2-1,TRBV7-3,once,TRBD1,CASSYTGARNEQFF,TGTGCCAGCAGCTACACAGGGGCGCGGAATGAGCAGTTCTTC
TRBJ1-5,TRBV28,.,TRBD1,CASRPSTGTGAAGSNQPQHF,TGTGCCAGCAGGCCGTCCACCGGGACAGGGGCTGCGGGGAGCAATCAGCCCCAGCATTTT
TRBJ2-7,TRBV2,.,TRBD2,CASRLLRSGGAFEYEQYF,TGTGCCAGCAGACTTTTAAGGAGCGGGGGGGCGTTTGAGTACGAGCAGTACTTC
TRBJ2-2,TRBV30,.,.,CAWSLGDRELFF,TGTGCCTGGAGTCTTGGTGACAGGGAGCTGTTTTTT
TRBJ2-7,TRBV24-1,.,TRBD1,CATRDRDGYEQYF,TGTGCCACCCGGGACAGGGATGGCTACGAGCAGTACTTC
TRBJ1-6,TRBV6-1,.,.,CASSEDSWAPPLHF,TGTGCCAGCAGTGAAGATTCCTGGGCCCCACCCCTCCACTTT
TRBJ2-1,TRBV7-8,.,.,CASSLGSGYNEQFF,TGTGCCAGCAGCTTAGGGTCGGGGTACAATGAGCAGTTCTTC